These 14 T cell receptor beta chains were all obtained from the same sample, sequenced in a study of early T cells in non-severe SARS-CoV-2 infection. TCRdb reanalysed the 5' RACE reads using MiXCR and keeps one entry per CDR3 protein. Found here are tens of thousands of distinct CDR3 sequences, around 15% of them singletons; the top ten hold roughly 6%. The source material was whole blood. Receptors were obtained from an adult who was a healthcare worker with PCR-confirmed SARS-CoV-2 infection or an uninfected control (not recorded which).

The table lists this clonotype with many counts. The V call is TRBV7-9, the J call TRBJ2-3; D gene ambiguous. The germline V gene encodes CDR1 SEHNR and CDR2 FQNEAQ (reference sequence). The CDR3 extends over 16 amino acids. Deletions cut 5 bases from V and 1 base from J, with 16 bases between. CDR3 DNA: TGTGCCAGCAGCAGCCGACGGCATCCACGCACAGATACGCAGTATTTT. It translates to CASSSRRHPRTDTQYF.

V usage is TRBV10-3 and J usage is TRBJ2-7, with D maybe TRBD1 (6 bases). The CDR3 covers 17 residues. Germline V gene lookup returns CDR1 ENHRY and CDR2 SYGVKD. Deletions cut 3 bases from V and 1 base from J, with 19 bases between. The CDR3: CAISDPASRDKSYEQYF. The CDR3 nucleotides read TGTGCCATCAGTGATCCGGCCTCGAGGGACAAGTCCTACGAGCAGTACTTC.

The rearrangement joins TRBV7-2 to TRBJ2-1; TRBD1 agrees at 7 bases. V shed 4 bases and J 6 bases; nucleotides not matched to a gene: 9. Germline-derived CDR1 and CDR2 are SGHTA and FQGNSA. The CDR3 spans 15 residues. The DNA for the CDR3 is TGTGCCAGCAGCTCCCGACAGGGCAATCGCAATGAGCAGTTCTTC. This translates into CASSSRQGNRNEQFF.

This clonotype was seen a handful of times. The rearrangement uses TRBV6-5 and TRBJ1-6; 8 positions agree with TRBD1. Per the germline V gene, CDR1 is MNHEY and CDR2 is SVGAGI. J lost 11 bases, V lost 6 bases, and 6 bases had no gene match. The CDR3 totals 13 residues. The CDR3 region has the DNA TGTGCCAGCAGCCCCGACAGGGGAACACCCCTCCACTTT. It is translated as CASSPDRGTPLHF.

This clonotype turned up a few times. This chain uses TRBV4-3 with TRBJ2-1, with D maybe TRBD2 (5 bases). Trimming pared 0 bases from V and 2 bases from J, leaving 17 bases between. CDR1 is LGHNA and CDR2 is YSLEER in the germline V gene. The CDR3 covers 18 residues. The CDR3 DNA reads as TGCGCCAGCAGCCAAGAAGTCGGGCGGGCAGCCCCCTACAATGAGCAGTTCTTC. Its translation: CASSQEVGRAAPYNEQFF.

As DNA, the CDR3 is TGCAGCGCCGCCAGGGGAGGGGTTGTCGGGGAGCTGTTTTTT. Protein: CSAARGGVVGELFF. This sequence joins TRBV29-1 and TRBJ2-2; possibly TRBD2 for D (7 bases). In germline, CDR1 is SQVTM, CDR2 ANQGSEA. This CDR3 is 14 amino acids long. V dropped 7 bases and J dropped 7 bases, with 19 bases sitting between them.

The chain uses TRBV7-9 and TRBJ2-6; 8 positions agree with TRBD2. The CDR3 extends over 16 amino acids. Germline trimming cut 5 bases from V and 3 bases from J; bases unmatched to any gene: 6. Germline loops: CDR1 SEHNR, CDR2 FQNEAQ (reference sequence). For the CDR3, the DNA is TGTGCCAGCAGCCCCCGGGGGGGCTATGGGGCCAACGTCCTGACTTTC. It is translated as CASSPRGGYGANVLTF.

This clonotype has a handful of counts. The chain has TRBV27 and TRBJ2-7; 7 bases map to TRBD1. There are 16 residues in the CDR3. With V trimmed by 5 bases and J by 4 bases, 14 bases remained unmatched. Germline V gene sequence: CDR1 MNHEY, CDR2 SMNVEV (reference sequence). In DNA form, the CDR3 reads TGTGCCAGCAGTCTTCGACAGGGTTTCAGACCTTACGAGCAGTACTTC. As protein: CASSLRQGFRPYEQYF.

This clonotype was picked up many times. The gene calls are TRBV21-1 and TRBJ1-5. TRBV21-1 is a documented pseudogene. The CDR3 covers 16 residues. The CDR3 region has the DNA TGTGCCAGCAGCAAAGAGGAGGTCGGGGGCAATCAGCCCCAGCATTTT. Translating gives CASSKEEVGGNQPQHF.

At least ten counts were recorded for this clonotype. V gene TRBV7-6 combines with J gene TRBJ2-1; TRBD1 agrees at 7 bases. V lost 1 base and J lost 5; bases outside the gene matches: 2. The CDR3 runs 14 residues. Germline loops: CDR1 SGHVS, CDR2 FNYEAQ. The CDR3 spells CASSLEDRNNEQFF. The CDR3 DNA follows: TGTGCCAGCAGCTTAGAGGACAGGAACAATGAGCAGTTCTTC. Drawing the rest from reference TRBV7-6 and TRBJ2-1, the complete variable domain is GAGVSQSPRYKVTKRGQDVALRCDPISGHVSLYWYRQALGQGPEFLTYFNYEAQQDKSGLPNDRFSAERPEGSISTLTIQRTEQRDSAMYRCASSLEDRNNEQFFGPGTRLTVL.

At least ten counts were recorded for this clonotype. The V call is TRBV12-3 or TRBV12-4, the J call TRBJ2-6, with a tentative D call TRBD2 (5 bases). The CDR3 length is 17 residues. Trimming pared 3 bases from V and 0 bases from J, leaving 12 bases between. The CDR3 region has the DNA TGTGCCAGCAGTTTTCGAGGGAAAGGCTCTGGGGCCAACGTCCTGACTTTC. It yields the protein CASSFRGKGSGANVLTF.

The chain joins TRBV20-1 to TRBJ2-1; 7 positions match TRBD2. In germline, CDR1 is DFQATT, CDR2 SNEGSKA (reference sequence). The CDR3 loop spans 12 amino acids. The trim removed 5 bases at V and 6 bases at J, leaving 4 bases unmatched. CDR3 protein: CSAVLASNEQFF. The CDR3 nucleotides read TGCAGTGCTGTACTAGCGAGCAATGAGCAGTTCTTC.

CDR3 region: CASSSGELNEQFF. Here the CDR3 DNA reads TGTGCCAGCAGCTCCGGGGAGCTCAATGAGCAGTTCTTC. The chain carries TRBV7-6 and TRBJ2-1, with a possible D match to TRBD2 (5 bases). The CDR3 loop spans 13 amino acids. Per the germline V gene, CDR1 is SGHVS and CDR2 is FNYEAQ. Trimming removed 4 bases at V and 6 bases at J, with 10 bases between.

This clonotype has a handful of counts. V is TRBV2 and J is TRBJ2-7, with 8 nucleotides matching TRBD1. There are 12 residues in the CDR3. Looked up from germline, CDR1 is SNHLY and CDR2 is FYNNEI. V lost 11 bases, J lost 2 bases, and 5 bases stayed unmatched. The CDR3 reads CAGDRGAYEQYF. CDR3 nucleotide sequence: TGTGCCGGTGACAGGGGCGCCTACGAGCAGTACTTC.